This T cell receptor (beta chain) came from a study of cytomegalovirus exposure and HLA in healthy donors. The PCR was carried out with 60 Vbeta primers and 13 Jbeta primers. The protocol was immunoSEQ multiplex PCR, while the TCRdb copy is restricted to in-frame clones and leaves out a portion. The data show 200,000 or so clones, about 83% seen once. The CDR3 is 15 amino acids. Germline-derived CDR1 and CDR2 are SGHRS and YFSETQ. The V gene lost 5 bases and the J gene lost 2 bases, with 17 bases spanning the gap. The chain recombines TRBV5-1 with TRBJ2-7; the D gene is possibly TRBD2 (6 bases). The sample comprised PBMCs. This clonotype was obtained from a man between 40 and 49 years old in good health and CMV-seronegative. This CDR3 is CASSDGRINPYEQYF. The CDR3 nucleotides are TGCGCCAGCAGTGACGGGAGAATAAACCCCTACGAGCAGTACTTC.